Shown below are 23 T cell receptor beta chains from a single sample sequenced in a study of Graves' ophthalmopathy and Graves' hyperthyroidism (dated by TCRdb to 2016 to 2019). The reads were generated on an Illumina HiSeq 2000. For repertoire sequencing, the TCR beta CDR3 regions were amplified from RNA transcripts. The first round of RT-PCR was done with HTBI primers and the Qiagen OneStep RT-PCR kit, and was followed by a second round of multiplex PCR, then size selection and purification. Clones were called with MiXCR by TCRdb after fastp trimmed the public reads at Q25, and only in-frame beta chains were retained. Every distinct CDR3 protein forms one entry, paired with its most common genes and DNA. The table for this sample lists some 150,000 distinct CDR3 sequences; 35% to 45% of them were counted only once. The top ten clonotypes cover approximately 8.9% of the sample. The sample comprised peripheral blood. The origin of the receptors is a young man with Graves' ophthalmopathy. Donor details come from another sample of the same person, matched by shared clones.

The CDR3 is CASSQPGQAFYRNTEAFF. The CDR3 DNA reads as TGCGCCAGCAGCCAACCCGGACAGGCCTTCTATCGGAACACTGAAGCTTTCTTT. J is TRBJ1-1 and V is TRBV4-1; 7 nucleotides line up with TRBD1. V shed 2 bases and J 1 base; nucleotides not matched to a gene: 13. Germline lookup yields CDR1 MGHRA and CDR2 YSYEKL. The CDR3 spans 18 residues.

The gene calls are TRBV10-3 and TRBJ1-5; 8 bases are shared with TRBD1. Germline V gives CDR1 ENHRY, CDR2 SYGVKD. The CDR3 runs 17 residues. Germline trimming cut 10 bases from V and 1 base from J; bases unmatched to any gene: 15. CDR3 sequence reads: CATQGQGLVSSNQPQHF. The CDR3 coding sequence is TGTGCCACTCAAGGACAGGGTTTGGTTTCAAGCAATCAGCCCCAGCATTTT.

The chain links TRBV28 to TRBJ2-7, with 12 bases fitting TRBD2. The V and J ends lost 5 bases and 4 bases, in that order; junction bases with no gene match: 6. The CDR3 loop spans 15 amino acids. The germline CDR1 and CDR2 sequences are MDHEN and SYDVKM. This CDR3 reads CASSPLAGGGYEQYF. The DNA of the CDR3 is TGTGCCAGCAGTCCACTAGCGGGGGGAGGTTACGAGCAGTACTTC.

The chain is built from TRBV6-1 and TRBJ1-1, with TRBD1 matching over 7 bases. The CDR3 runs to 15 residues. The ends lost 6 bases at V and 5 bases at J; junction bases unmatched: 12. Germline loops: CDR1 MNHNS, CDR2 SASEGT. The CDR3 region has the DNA TGTGCCAGCAGCGCCTATACAGGGGATGGGACTGAAGCTTTCTTT. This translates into CASSAYTGDGTEAFF.

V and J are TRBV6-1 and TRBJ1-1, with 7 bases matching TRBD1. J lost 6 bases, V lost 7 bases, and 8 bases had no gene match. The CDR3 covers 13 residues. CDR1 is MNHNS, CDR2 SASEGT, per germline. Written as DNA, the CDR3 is TGTGCCAGCAAGGGGAGGGGGCACGCTGAAGCTTTCTTT. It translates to CASKGRGHAEAFF.

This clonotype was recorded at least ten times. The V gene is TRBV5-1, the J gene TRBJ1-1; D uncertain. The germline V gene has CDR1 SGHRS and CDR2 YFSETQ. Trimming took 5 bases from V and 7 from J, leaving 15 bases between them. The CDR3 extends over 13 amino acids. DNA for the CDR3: TGCGCCAGCAGGCCATCACAAAGCGGTGAAGCTTTCTTT. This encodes CASRPSQSGEAFF.

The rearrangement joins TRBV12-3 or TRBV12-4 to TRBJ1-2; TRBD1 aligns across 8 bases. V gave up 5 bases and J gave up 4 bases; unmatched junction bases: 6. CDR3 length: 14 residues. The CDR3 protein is CASSPSQGGYGYTF. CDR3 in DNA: TGTGCCAGCAGTCCATCACAGGGGGGCTATGGCTACACCTTC.

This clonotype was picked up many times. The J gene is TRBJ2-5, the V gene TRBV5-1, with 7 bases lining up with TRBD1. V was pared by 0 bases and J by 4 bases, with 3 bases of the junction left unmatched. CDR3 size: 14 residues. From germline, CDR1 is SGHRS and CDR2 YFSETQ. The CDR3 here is CASSLEGGRETQYF. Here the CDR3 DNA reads TGCGCCAGCAGCTTGGAAGGGGGCAGAGAGACCCAGTACTTC.

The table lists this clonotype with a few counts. CDR3 nucleotides: TGTGCCAGCAATGCTGTAGGCGCCAGCTCCTACGAGCAGTACTTC. Protein product: CASNAVGASSYEQYF. This chain connects TRBV2 to TRBJ2-7; D is uncertain. V was clipped by 7 bases and J by 0 bases, with 16 bases between them. CDR1 and CDR2 from the germline V gene are SNHLY and FYNNEI. The CDR3 has 15 amino acids. The full variable domain, in which reference TRBV2 and TRBJ2-7 provide the parts outside the CDR3, is EPEVTQTPSHQVTQMGQEVILRCVPISNHLYFYWYRQILGQKVEFLVSFYNNEISEKSEIFDDQFSVERPDGSNFTLKIRSTKLEDSAMYFCASNAVGASSYEQYFGPGTRLTVT.

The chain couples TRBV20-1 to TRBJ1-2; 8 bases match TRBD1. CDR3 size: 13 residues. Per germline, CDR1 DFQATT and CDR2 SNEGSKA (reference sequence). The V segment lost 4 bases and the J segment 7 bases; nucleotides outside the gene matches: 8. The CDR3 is CSATNRGTVGYTF. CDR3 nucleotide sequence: TGCAGTGCTACAAACAGGGGGACTGTTGGCTACACCTTC.

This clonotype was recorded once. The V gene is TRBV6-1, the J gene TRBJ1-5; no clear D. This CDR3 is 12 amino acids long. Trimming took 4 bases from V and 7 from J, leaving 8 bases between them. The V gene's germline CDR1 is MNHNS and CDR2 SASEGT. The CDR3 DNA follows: TGTGCCAGCAGTGTCCTTCAGCAGCCCCAGCATTTT. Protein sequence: CASSVLQQPQHF.

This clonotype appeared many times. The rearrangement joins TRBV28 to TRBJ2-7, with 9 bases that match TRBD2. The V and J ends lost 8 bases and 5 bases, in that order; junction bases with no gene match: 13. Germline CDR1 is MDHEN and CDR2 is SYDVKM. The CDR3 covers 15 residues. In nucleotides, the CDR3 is TGTGCCAGCTCGGCGGGGGGAGCGGGAGGACACGAGCAGTACTTC. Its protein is CASSAGGAGGHEQYF.

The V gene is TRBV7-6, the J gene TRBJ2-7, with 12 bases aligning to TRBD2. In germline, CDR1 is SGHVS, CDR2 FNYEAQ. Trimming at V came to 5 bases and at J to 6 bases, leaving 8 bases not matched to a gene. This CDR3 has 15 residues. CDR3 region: CASSRTSGTPSEQYF. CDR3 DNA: TGTGCCAGCAGCCGGACTAGCGGGACTCCCTCCGAGCAGTACTTC.

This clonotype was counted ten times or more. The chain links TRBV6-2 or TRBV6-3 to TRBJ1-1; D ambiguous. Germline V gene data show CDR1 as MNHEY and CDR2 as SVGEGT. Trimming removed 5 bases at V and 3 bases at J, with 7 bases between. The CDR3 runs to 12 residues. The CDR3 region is CASSPSYTEAFF. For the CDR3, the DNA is TGTGCCAGCAGTCCCAGCTACACTGAAGCTTTCTTT.

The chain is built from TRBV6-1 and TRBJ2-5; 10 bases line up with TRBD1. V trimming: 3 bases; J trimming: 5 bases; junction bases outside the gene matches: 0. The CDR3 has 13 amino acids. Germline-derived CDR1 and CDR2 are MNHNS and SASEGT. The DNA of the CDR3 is TGTGCCAGCAGTGAGGACAGGGGGGAGACCCAGTACTTC. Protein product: CASSEDRGETQYF.

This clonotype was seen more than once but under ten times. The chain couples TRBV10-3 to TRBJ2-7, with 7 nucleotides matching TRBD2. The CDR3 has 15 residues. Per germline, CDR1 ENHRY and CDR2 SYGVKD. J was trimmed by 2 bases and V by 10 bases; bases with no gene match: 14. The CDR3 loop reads CATHDRASGAYEQYF. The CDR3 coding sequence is TGTGCCACCCATGATCGAGCTAGCGGAGCCTACGAGCAGTACTTC.

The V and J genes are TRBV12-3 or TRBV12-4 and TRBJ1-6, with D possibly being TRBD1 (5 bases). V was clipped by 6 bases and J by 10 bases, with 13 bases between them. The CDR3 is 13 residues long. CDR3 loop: CASRGRFESPLHF. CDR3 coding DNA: TGTGCCAGCAGGGGGCGCTTTGAGTCACCCCTCCACTTT.

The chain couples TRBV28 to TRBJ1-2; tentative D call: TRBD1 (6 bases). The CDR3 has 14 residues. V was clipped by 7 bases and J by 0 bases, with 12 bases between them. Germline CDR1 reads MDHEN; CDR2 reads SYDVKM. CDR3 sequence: CASTETGANYGYTF. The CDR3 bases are TGTGCCAGCACCGAGACAGGAGCTAACTATGGCTACACCTTC.

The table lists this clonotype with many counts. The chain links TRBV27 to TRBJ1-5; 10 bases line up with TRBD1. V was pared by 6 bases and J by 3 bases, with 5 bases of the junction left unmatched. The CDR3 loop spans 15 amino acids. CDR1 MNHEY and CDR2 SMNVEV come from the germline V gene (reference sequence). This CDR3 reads CASSPGTGANQPQHF. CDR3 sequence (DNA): TGTGCCAGCAGCCCCGGGACAGGGGCCAATCAGCCCCAGCATTTT.

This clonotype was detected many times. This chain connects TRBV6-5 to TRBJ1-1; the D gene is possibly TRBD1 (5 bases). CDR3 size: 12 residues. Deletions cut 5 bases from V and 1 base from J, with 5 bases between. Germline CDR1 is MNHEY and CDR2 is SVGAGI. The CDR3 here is CASSTGNTEAFF. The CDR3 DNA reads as TGTGCCAGCAGTACAGGGAACACTGAAGCTTTCTTT.

The CDR3 protein is CASSFEDGYYEQYF. In DNA, the CDR3 is TGTGCCAGCAGTTTCGAGGACGGGTACTACGAGCAGTACTTC. This chain links TRBV6-5 with TRBJ2-7; no definite D call. Germline V CDR1 and CDR2: MNHEY, SVGAGI. The CDR3 runs 14 residues. V lost 4 bases and J 3 bases, leaving 13 bases between the germline ends.

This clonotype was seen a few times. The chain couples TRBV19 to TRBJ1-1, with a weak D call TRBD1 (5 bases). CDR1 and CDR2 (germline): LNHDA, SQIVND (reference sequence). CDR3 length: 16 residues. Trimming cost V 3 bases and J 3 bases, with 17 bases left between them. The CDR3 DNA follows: TGTGCCAGTAGTATGACCGGGACTCTCCTGGACACTGAAGCTTTCTTT. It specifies CASSMTGTLLDTEAFF.

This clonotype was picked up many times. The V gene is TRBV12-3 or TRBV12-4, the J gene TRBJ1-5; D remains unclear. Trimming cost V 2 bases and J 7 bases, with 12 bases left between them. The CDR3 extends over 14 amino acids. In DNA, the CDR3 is TGTGCCAGCAGTTTAAGGGAGGGAGGCCAGCCCCAGCATTTT. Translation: CASSLREGGQPQHF.